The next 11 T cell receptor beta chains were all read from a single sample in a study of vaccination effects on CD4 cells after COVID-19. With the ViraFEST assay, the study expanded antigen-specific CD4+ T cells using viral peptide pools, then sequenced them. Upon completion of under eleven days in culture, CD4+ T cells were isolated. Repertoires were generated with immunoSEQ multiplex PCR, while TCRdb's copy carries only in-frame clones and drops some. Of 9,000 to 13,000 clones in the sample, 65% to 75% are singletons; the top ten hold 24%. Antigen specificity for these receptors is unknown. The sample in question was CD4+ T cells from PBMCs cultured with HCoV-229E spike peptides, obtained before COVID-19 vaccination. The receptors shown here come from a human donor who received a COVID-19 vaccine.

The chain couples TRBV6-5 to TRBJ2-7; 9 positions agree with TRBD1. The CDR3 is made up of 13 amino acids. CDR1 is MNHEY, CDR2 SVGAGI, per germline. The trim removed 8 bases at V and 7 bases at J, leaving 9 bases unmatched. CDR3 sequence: CASETGGSLEQYF. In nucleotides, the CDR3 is TGTGCCAGCGAGACAGGGGGGAGCCTGGAGCAGTACTTC.

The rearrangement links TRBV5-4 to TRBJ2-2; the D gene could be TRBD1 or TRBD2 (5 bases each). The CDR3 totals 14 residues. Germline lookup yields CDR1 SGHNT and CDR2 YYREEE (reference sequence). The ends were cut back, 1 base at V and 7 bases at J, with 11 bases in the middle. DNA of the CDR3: TGTGCCAGCAGCTTGCGAGGGGCGGGCGGGGAGCTGTTTTTT. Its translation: CASSLRGAGGELFF.

CDR3 amino acids: CASSLGNPGQNYGYTF. The CDR3 DNA reads as TGCGCCAGCAGCTTGGGGAATCCCGGACAGAACTATGGCTACACCTTC. The chain carries TRBV5-1 and TRBJ1-2; D might be TRBD1 (6 bases). Deletions cut 0 bases from V and 2 bases from J, with 14 bases between. Germline V gives CDR1 SGHRS, CDR2 YFSETQ. The CDR3 runs to 16 residues.

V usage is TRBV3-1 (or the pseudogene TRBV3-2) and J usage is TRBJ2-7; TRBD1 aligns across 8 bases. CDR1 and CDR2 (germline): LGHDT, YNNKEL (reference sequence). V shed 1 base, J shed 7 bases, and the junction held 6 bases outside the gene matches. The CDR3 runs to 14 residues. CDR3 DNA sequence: TGTGCCAGCAGCCAAGGACAGGGGACGGGGGAGCAGTACTTC. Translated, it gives CASSQGQGTGEQYF.

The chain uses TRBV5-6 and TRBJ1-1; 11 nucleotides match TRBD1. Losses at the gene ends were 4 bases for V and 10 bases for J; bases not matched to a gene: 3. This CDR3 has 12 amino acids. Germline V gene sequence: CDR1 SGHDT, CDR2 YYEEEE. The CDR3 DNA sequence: TGTGCCAGCAGCCTAGGACAGGGGGCAGCTTTCTTT. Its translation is CASSLGQGAAFF.

CDR3 DNA sequence: TGTGCCAGCAGCCCAAGGGGGCAGAACACTGAAGCTTTCTTT. It is translated as CASSPRGQNTEAFF. The chain carries TRBV7-9 and TRBJ1-1; 7 nucleotides line up with TRBD1. The V gene's germline CDR1 is SEHNR and CDR2 FQNEAQ (reference sequence). The CDR3 sequence is 14 residues long. Unmatched junction bases numbered 4, after V lost 5 bases and J lost 1 base.

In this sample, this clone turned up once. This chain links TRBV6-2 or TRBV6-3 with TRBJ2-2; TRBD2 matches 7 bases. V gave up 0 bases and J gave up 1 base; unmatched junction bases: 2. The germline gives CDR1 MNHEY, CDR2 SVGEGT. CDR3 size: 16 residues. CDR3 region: CASSYSTGGNTGELFF. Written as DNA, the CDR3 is TGTGCCAGCAGTTACTCAACGGGGGGGAACACCGGGGAGCTGTTTTTT.

The CDR3 nucleotides are TGTGCCAGCAGAGGGAAGGGAAGGGGCGAGCAGTACTTC. It is translated as CASRGKGRGEQYF. The chain combines TRBV28 with TRBJ2-7; maybe TRBD1 (5 bases). V was trimmed by 6 bases and J by 6 bases, leaving 15 bases between them. Per the germline V gene, CDR1 is MDHEN and CDR2 is SYDVKM. The CDR3 loop spans 13 amino acids.

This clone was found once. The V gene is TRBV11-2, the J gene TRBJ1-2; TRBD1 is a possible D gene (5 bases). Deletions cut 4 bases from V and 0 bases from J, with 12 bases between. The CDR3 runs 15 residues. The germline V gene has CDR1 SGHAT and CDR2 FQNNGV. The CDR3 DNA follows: TGTGCCAGCAGCTCCCCCGGACAAACTAACTATGGCTACACCTTC. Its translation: CASSSPGQTNYGYTF. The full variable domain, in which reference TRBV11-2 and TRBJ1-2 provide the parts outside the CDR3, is EAGVAQSPRYKIIEKRQSVAFWCNPISGHATLYWYQQILGQGPKLLIQFQNNGVVDDSQLPKDRFSAERLKGVDSTLKIQPAKLEDSAVYLCASSSPGQTNYGYTFGSGTRLTVV.

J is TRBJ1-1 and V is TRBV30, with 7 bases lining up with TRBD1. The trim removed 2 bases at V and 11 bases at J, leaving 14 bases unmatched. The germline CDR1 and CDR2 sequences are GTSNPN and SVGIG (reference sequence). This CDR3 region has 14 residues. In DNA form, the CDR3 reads TGTGCCTGGAGTTTAGGGACAGTACGTGAAAAGGCTTTCTTT. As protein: CAWSLGTVREKAFF.

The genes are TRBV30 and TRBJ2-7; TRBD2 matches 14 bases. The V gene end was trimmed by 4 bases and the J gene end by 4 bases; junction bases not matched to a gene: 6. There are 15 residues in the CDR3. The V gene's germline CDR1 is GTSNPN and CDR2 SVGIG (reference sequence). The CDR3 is CAWTHWTSGRYEQYF. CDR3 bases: TGTGCCTGGACTCACTGGACTAGCGGGAGGTACGAGCAGTACTTC.